One sample yielded the 21 T cell receptor beta chains listed below, sequenced in a study of cytomegalovirus exposure and HLA in healthy donors. PCR employed 60 Vbeta and 13 Jbeta primers. TCRdb keeps only in-frame clones here, not all; method: immunoSEQ multiplex PCR. The data show over 120,000 clones, nearly 10% seen once. The sequencing sample was made of PBMCs. These receptors were collected from a man between 45 and 60 years old in good health and CMV-seronegative.

The V call is TRBV12-5, the J call TRBJ1-4, with a tentative D call TRBD1 (6 bases). Trimming cost V 6 bases and J 3 bases, with 11 bases left between them. Per the germline V gene, CDR1 is LGHNT and CDR2 is FRNRAP. The CDR3 sequence is 14 residues long. For the CDR3, the DNA is TGTGCTAGTGGCTTGCACAGGGCTAATGAAAAACTGTTTTTT. Protein: CASGLHRANEKLFF.

The J gene is TRBJ2-7, the V gene TRBV11-2, with TRBD2 identical over 9 bases. Germline lookup yields CDR1 SGHAT and CDR2 FQNNGV. Trimming took 4 bases from V and 3 from J; bases not matched to a gene: 10. The CDR3 is 16 residues long. CDR3 DNA: TGTGCCAGCAGCTCATTTAGCGGGAGACCCAGCTACGAGCAGTACTTC. Amino acids: CASSSFSGRPSYEQYF.

The DNA for the CDR3 is TGTGCCTGGAAGAGAACAGTGCCACCCTACGAGCAGTACTTC. Its translation: CAWKRTVPPYEQYF. The chain recombines TRBV30 with TRBJ2-5; no definite D call. The J call is in doubt because the DNA end fits TRBJ2-7 better. CDR1 is GTSNPN and CDR2 is SVGIG in the germline V gene (reference sequence). The CDR3 runs 14 residues.

The count of this clone is one. The chain joins TRBV19 to TRBJ1-1, with 7 nucleotides matching TRBD1. J gave up 0 bases and V 2 bases, and 3 bases lay outside the gene matches. CDR3 length equals 15 residues. From germline, CDR1 is LNHDA and CDR2 SQIVND (reference sequence). The CDR3, as DNA: TGTGCCAGTAGTATATGGACAGGACTGAACACTGAAGCTTTCTTT. The encoded protein is CASSIWTGLNTEAFF.

The chain combines TRBV19 with TRBJ2-1, with TRBD1 identical over 10 bases. The CDR3 sequence is 15 residues long. The germline V gene has CDR1 LNHDA and CDR2 SQIVND (reference sequence). With 4 bases clipped from V and 6 bases from J, the junction kept 6 bases outside the gene matches. The CDR3 nucleotides are TGTGCCAGTAGTACGACAGGGGGCGCCAGCAATGAGCAGTTCTTC. Translated, it gives CASSTTGGASNEQFF.

A few counts support this clone. The chain has TRBV2 and TRBJ1-2, with TRBD1 matching over 8 bases. Germline V gene sequence: CDR1 SNHLY, CDR2 FYNNEI. V was pared by 6 bases and J by 2 bases, with 8 bases of the junction left unmatched. The CDR3 loop spans 15 amino acids. CDR3 sequence reads: CASSQPGQVNYGYTF. CDR3 bases: TGTGCCAGCAGCCAGCCGGGACAGGTGAACTATGGCTACACCTTC.

This clone has a handful of counts. The rearrangement links TRBV7-9 to TRBJ1-5, with 8 bases matching TRBD1. V was clipped by 3 bases and J by 0 bases; unmatched bases: 13. Germline V gene data show CDR1 as SEHNR and CDR2 as FQNEAQ (reference sequence). The CDR3 runs 19 residues. The CDR3: CASSFRDRLYPHSNQPQHF. In DNA, the CDR3 is TGTGCCAGCAGCTTCCGGGACAGGCTTTACCCTCATAGCAATCAGCCCCAGCATTTT.

This clone came up a few times. The gene calls are TRBV9 and TRBJ1-3; maybe TRBD1 (5 bases). V was shortened by 1 base and J by 2 bases, with 10 bases between the two germline ends. The CDR3 covers 15 residues. Germline CDR1 is SGDLS and CDR2 is YYNGEE. This CDR3 is CASSVQGNPGNTIYF. The DNA of the CDR3 is TGTGCCAGCAGCGTACAGGGAAACCCTGGAAACACCATATATTTT.

This clone was detected once. J is TRBJ2-2 and V is TRBV10-3; unclear D gene. CDR3 size: 13 residues. Germline CDR1 is ENHRY and CDR2 is SYGVKD. V lost 2 bases and J 8 bases, leaving 9 bases between the germline ends. The CDR3 protein is CAISETDMGELFF. The CDR3 DNA reads as TGTGCCATCAGTGAGACAGACATGGGGGAGCTGTTTTTT.

This chain joins TRBV30 and TRBJ1-5; D is perhaps TRBD1 (6 bases). V was pared by 0 bases and J by 5 bases, with 17 bases between. Germline CDR1 and CDR2: GTSNPN and SVGIG (reference sequence). This CDR3 is built from 16 residues. CDR3 amino acids: CAWSVKGGGFDQPQHF. For the CDR3, the DNA is TGTGCCTGGAGTGTAAAGGGAGGGGGATTCGATCAGCCCCAGCATTTT.

On this clone: Mismatch with germline at one junction end may stem from a read error. This chain uses TRBV7-7 with TRBJ2-5, with D possibly TRBD1 on 6 matching bases. The CDR3 is 15 residues long. CDR1 is SSHAT and CDR2 is FNYEAQ in the germline V gene (reference sequence). CDR3 sequence: CASSLAGAYQETQYF. As DNA, the CDR3 is TGTGCTAGCAGCTTAGCAGGGGCGTACCAAGAGACCCAGTACTTC.

This clone was counted a few times. J is TRBJ1-5 and V is TRBV19; 7 bases match TRBD1. J was trimmed by 0 bases and V by 5 bases; bases with no gene match: 1. The germline gives CDR1 LNHDA, CDR2 SQIVND (reference sequence). The CDR3 extends over 14 amino acids. As DNA, the CDR3 is TGTGCCAGTAGTGGACAGGATAGCAATCAGCCCCAGCATTTT. Amino acid sequence: CASSGQDSNQPQHF.

This clone was detected a few times. This rearrangement joins TRBV9 to TRBJ2-1; 10 positions match TRBD2. Germline V gene lookup returns CDR1 SGDLS and CDR2 YYNGEE. With V trimmed by 0 bases and J by 9 bases, 9 bases remained unmatched. This CDR3 comprises 16 residues. CDR3 coding DNA: TGTGCCAGCAGCGTAGAAGGGAGCGGGGGGGTTGGTGAGCAGTTCTTC. Its protein is CASSVEGSGGVGEQFF.

The genes are TRBV7-9 and TRBJ1-1; the match to TRBD1 covers 8 bases. The CDR3 runs 13 residues. The ends lost 10 bases at V and 0 bases at J; junction bases unmatched: 4. From germline, CDR1 is SEHNR and CDR2 FQNEAQ (reference sequence). CDR3 sequence (DNA): TGTGCCACTCAGGGGGCGGTGAACACTGAAGCTTTCTTT. This gives the protein CATQGAVNTEAFF. The whole variable domain, remainder taken from reference TRBV7-9 and TRBJ1-1, is DTGVSQNPRHKITKRGQNVTFRCDPISEHNRLYWYRQTLGQGPEFLTYFQNEAQLEKSRLLSDRFSAERPKGSFSTLEIQRTEQGDSAMYLCATQGAVNTEAFFGQGTRLTVV.

The table lists this clone with a few counts. This rearrangement joins TRBV5-1 to TRBJ2-5; 7 positions agree with TRBD1. V shed 0 bases and J 2 bases; nucleotides not matched to a gene: 1. The germline V gene has CDR1 SGHRS and CDR2 YFSETQ. This CDR3 is built from 14 residues. The CDR3 DNA reads as TGCGCCAGCAGCTTGGGGGACAGACAAGAGACCCAGTACTTC. This translates into CASSLGDRQETQYF.

This chain uses TRBV7-3 with TRBJ2-3; 7 bases match TRBD2. This CDR3 spans 15 amino acids. V trimming: 2 bases; J trimming: 5 bases; junction bases outside the gene matches: 7. The germline V gene has CDR1 SGHTA and CDR2 FQGTGA. CDR3 loop: CASSLGGPSGDTQYF. For the CDR3, the DNA is TGTGCCAGCAGCTTAGGAGGGCCTAGCGGAGATACGCAGTATTTT.

The sample holds a few counts of this clone. Other DNA sequences in this sample translate to the same CDR3. V is TRBV9 and J is TRBJ2-7; D unclear. The CDR3 covers 13 residues. Germline V gives CDR1 SGDLS, CDR2 YYNGEE. Trimming left V 4 bases short and J 5 bases short, with 13 bases between. This chain's CDR3 is CASSPPWLDEQYF. The CDR3 region has the DNA TGTGCCAGCAGCCCCCCGTGGCTGGACGAGCAGTACTTC.

This clone was counted only a few times. The chain combines TRBV27 with TRBJ2-7; tentatively, D is TRBD2 (5 bases). The ends were cut back, 3 bases at V and 3 bases at J, with 15 bases in the middle. Germline values: CDR1 MNHEY, CDR2 SMNVEV (reference sequence). The CDR3 covers 15 residues. The CDR3 region has the DNA TGTGCCAGCAGTTTCCGAGGGTTGACGTACTACGAGCAGTACTTC. Translation: CASSFRGLTYYEQYF.

This clone was counted only a few times. The chain employs TRBV6-4 and TRBJ2-3, with 9 bases aligning to TRBD2. Germline CDR1 reads MRHNA; CDR2 reads SNTAGT. The J segment lost 3 bases and the V segment lost 0 bases, leaving 4 bases of the junction unmatched. CDR3 length: 16 amino acids. For the CDR3, the DNA is TGTGCCAGCAGTGACTCGGCTAGCGGGGAGACAGATACGCAGTATTTT. Residues: CASSDSASGETDTQYF.

This clone was picked up a small number of times. V and J are TRBV7-2 and TRBJ1-2; no clear D. Germline-derived CDR1 and CDR2 are SGHTA and FQGNSA. CDR3 length: 15 residues. The ends were cut back, 1 base at V and 8 bases at J, with 17 bases in the middle. CDR3 bases: TGTGCCAGCAGCTTAGATGGCTCCCTGGGCTACGGCTACACCTTC. Its translation is CASSLDGSLGYGYTF.

This chain connects TRBV28 to TRBJ2-1, with 9 bases identical to TRBD2. V lost 5 bases and J lost 3; bases outside the gene matches: 11. There are 17 residues in the CDR3. Germline lookup yields CDR1 MDHEN and CDR2 SYDVKM. CDR3: CASSLIAGAFYYNEQFF. The CDR3 nucleotides read TGTGCCAGCAGTCTTATAGCGGGGGCGTTCTACTACAATGAGCAGTTCTTC.